This T cell receptor (beta chain) was profiled in a study of cytomegalovirus exposure and HLA in healthy donors. Study-wide background: Earlier sequencing of about 179 million T cells yielded around 120 million unique TCR beta sequences. Study-wide findings and caveats: HLA alleles showed associations with 15,000 to 20,000 TCR beta sequences in a later analysis, at a 0.05 false discovery rate. The sole available immune exposure information was CMV serostatus.

As to this clone: The antigen is unknown.

Both 60 Vbeta primers and 13 Jbeta primers went into the PCR. Using immunoSEQ multiplex PCR, the repertoire was profiled, and TCRdb retains in-frame clones only, with some absent. The sample consists of around 120,000 clones, approximately 84% of them appearing once. The sequenced sample was PBMCs. This receptor was obtained from a man between 45 and 60 years old in good health and CMV-seronegative.

CDR3 DNA: TGTGCCAGCAGCTTAGGGAGGGCCCGAGAGACCCAGTACTTC. Translated: CASSLGRARETQYF. The chain is built from TRBV7-2 and TRBJ2-5, with D possibly matching TRBD2 (6 bases). The CDR3 sequence is 14 residues long. The germline V and J ends were trimmed by 1 base and 4 bases, with 10 bases remaining between them. In germline, CDR1 is SGHTA, CDR2 FQGNSA.